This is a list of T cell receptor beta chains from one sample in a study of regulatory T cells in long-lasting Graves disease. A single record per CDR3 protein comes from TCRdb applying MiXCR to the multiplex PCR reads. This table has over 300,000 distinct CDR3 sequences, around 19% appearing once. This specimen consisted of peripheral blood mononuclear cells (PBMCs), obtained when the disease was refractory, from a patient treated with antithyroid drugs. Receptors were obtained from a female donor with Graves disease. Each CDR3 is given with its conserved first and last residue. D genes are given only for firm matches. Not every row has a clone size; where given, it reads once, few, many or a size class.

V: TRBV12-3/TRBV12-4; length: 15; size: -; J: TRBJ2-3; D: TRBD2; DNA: TGTGCCAGCAGTACTCTAGCGGGAGGTCCAGATACGCAGTATTTT; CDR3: CASSTLAGGPDTQYF
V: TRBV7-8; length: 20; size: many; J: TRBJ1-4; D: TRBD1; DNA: TGTGCCAGCAGCTCAGTGAGATACCACAGGGGGCCGGCAACTAATGAAAAACTGTTTTTT; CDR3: CASSSVRYHRGPATNEKLFF
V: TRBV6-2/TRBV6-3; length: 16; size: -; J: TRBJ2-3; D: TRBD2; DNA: TGTGCCAGCAGGATGAATCAGCGGGGGAGCACAGATACGCAGTATTTT; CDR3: CASRMNQRGSTDTQYF
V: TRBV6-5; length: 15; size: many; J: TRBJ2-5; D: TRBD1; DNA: TGTGCCAGCAGTTACTCGGGCAGGGGGTTGGAGACCCAGTACTTC; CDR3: CASSYSGRGLETQYF
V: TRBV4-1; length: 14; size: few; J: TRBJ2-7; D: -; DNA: TGCGCCAGCAGCCAACGAGAGTCAACCTACGAGCAGTACTTC; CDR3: CASSQRESTYEQYF
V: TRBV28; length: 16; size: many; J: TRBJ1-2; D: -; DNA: TGTGCCAGCAGTTTATGGGGCCCGGTGGAGAGCTATGGCTACACCTTC; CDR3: CASSLWGPVESYGYTF
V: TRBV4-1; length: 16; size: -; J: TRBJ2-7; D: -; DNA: TGCGCCAGCAGCCCAAGGGGGACCTTCCCTCCCTACGAGCAGTACTTC; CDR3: CASSPRGTFPPYEQYF
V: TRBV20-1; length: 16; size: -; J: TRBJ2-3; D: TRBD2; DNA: TGCAGTGCTAGCGGAAGGGGACTAGCGGGCACAGATACGCAGTATTTT; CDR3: CSASGRGLAGTDTQYF
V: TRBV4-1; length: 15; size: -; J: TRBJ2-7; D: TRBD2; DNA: TGCGCCAGCAGCTATCGGACTAGCGAGGCGGACGAGCAGTACTTC; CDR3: CASSYRTSEADEQYF
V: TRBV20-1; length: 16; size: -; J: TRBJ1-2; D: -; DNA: TGCAGTGCTAGAACGCAGGTGACCCTATTAAACTATGGCTACACCTTC; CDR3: CSARTQVTLLNYGYTF
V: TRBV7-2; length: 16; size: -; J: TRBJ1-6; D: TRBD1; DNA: TGTGCCAGCAGCTTAGTTCCGGGACAGGGTGCCTCACCCCTCCACTTT; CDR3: CASSLVPGQGASPLHF
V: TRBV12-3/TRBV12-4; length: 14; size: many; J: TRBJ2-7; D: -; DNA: TGTGCCAGCAGTTTACGGGCGAGGCGGACCGAGCAGTACTTC; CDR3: CASSLRARRTEQYF
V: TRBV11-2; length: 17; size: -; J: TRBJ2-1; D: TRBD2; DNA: TGTGCCAGCAGCGAACGACTAGCGGGAGGGCCCTACAATGAGCAGTTCTTC; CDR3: CASSERLAGGPYNEQFF
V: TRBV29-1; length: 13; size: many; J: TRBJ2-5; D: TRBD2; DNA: TGCAGCTTGCGGACTAGCGGGGGAGAGACCCAGTACTTC; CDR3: CSLRTSGGETQYF